The source of this T cell receptor beta chain is a study of blood T cell repertoires in COVID-19. Across the study: Sites across the United States, Italy and Spain contributed samples from acute and convalescent COVID-19.

Participant ages covered about 18 to 90 years across some 25 US areas. Researchers sorted participants into cohorts using their self-reported clinical history. V lost 4 bases to trimming and J lost 5 bases, with 15 bases between them. Looked up from germline, CDR1 is MDHEN and CDR2 is SYDVKM. CDR3 length: 15 residues. Authors' analysis steps: Reference gene primer amplification gave nucleated cell count estimates. The method was immunoSEQ multiplex PCR; TCRdb's version includes in-frame clones alone and lacks a portion of them. That table supplies the V and J calls and clone size; D and trimming were determined from the DNA. The sample carries 200,000 or so clones, 80% recorded once.

Specimen: PBMCs or T cells enriched from blood (not recorded which). The source of this sequence is a woman aged 35 to 49 with acute COVID-19. The chain has TRBV28 and TRBJ1-5, with D perhaps matching TRBD1 (6 bases). The CDR3 DNA follows: TGTGCCAGCAGTTCACTTGGGGGGGGCCATCAGCCCCAGCATTTT. It yields the protein CASSSLGGGHQPQHF.